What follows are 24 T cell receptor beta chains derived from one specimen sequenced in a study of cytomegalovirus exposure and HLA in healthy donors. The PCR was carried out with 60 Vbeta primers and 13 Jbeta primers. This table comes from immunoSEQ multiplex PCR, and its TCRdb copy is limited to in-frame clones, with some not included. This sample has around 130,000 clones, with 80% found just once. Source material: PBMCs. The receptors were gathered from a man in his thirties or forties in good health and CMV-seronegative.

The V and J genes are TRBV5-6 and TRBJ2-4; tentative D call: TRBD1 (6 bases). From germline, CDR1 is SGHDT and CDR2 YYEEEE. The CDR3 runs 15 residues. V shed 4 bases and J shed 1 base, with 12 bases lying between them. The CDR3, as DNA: TGTGCCAGCAGCCCGGGGACAACGGCCAAAAACATTCAGTACTTC. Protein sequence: CASSPGTTAKNIQYF.

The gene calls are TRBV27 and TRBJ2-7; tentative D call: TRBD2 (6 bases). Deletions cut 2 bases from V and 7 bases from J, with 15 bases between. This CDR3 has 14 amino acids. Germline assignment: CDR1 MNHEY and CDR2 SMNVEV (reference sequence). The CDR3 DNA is TGTGCCAGCAGTTTAGGGGACCTGGCGGGGGAGCAGTACTTC. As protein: CASSLGDLAGEQYF.

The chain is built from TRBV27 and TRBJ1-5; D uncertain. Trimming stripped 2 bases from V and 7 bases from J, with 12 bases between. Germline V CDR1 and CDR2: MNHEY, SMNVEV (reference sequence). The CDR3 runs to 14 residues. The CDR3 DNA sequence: TGTGCCAGCAGTTTACTAGAGGGCTGGCAGCCCCAGCATTTT. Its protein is CASSLLEGWQPQHF.

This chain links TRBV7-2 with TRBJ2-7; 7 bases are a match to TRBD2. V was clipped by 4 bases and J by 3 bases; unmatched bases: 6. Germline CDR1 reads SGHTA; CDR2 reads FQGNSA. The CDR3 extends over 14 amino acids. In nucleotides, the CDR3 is TGTGCCAGCAGCTATAGCGGGTCGTACTACGAGCAGTACTTC. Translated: CASSYSGSYYEQYF.

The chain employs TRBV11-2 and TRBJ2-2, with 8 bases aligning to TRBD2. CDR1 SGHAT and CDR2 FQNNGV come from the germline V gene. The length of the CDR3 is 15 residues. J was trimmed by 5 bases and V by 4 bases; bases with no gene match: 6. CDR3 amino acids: CASSYGGVGTGELFF. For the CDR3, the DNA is TGTGCCAGCAGCTACGGGGGGGTAGGGACCGGGGAGCTGTTTTTT.

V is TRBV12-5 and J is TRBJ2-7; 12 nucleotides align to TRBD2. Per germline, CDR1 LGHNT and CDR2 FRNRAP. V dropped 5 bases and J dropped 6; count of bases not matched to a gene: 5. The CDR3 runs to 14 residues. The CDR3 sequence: CASGVGLAGREQYF. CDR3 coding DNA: TGTGCTAGTGGTGTGGGACTAGCGGGTCGCGAGCAGTACTTC.

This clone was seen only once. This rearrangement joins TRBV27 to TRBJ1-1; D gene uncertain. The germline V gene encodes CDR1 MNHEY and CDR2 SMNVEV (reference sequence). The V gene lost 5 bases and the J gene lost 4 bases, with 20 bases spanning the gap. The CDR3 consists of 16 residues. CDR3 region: CASSHTYASGSTEAFF. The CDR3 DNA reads TGTGCCAGCAGTCATACATACGCGTCGGGTAGCACTGAAGCTTTCTTT.

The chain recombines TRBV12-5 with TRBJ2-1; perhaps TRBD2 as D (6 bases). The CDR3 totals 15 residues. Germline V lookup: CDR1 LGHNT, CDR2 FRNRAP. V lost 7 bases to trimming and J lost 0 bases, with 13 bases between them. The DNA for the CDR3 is TGTGCTAGTGAGGAGGGAGTCAGCTCCTACAATGAGCAGTTCTTC. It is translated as CASEEGVSSYNEQFF.

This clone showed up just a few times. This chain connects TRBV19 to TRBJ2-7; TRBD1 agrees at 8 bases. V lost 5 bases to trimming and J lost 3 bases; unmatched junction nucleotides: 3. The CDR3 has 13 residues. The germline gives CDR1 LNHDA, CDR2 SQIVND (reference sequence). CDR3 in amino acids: CASSLGQGYEQYF. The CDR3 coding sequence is TGTGCCAGTAGTCTAGGACAGGGCTACGAGCAGTACTTC. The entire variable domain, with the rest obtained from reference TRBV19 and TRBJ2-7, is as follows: DGGITQSPKYLFRKEGQNVTLSCEQNLNHDAMYWYRQDPGQGLRLIYYSQIVNDFQKGDIAEGYSVSREKKESFPLTVTSAQKNPTAFYLCASSLGQGYEQYFGPGTRLTVT.

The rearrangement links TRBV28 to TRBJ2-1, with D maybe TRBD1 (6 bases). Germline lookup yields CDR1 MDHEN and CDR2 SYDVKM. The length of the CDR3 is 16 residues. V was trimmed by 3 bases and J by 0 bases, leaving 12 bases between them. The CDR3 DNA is TGTGCCAGCAGTTTTAAGACAGGAGGCTCCTACAATGAGCAGTTCTTC. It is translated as CASSFKTGGSYNEQFF.

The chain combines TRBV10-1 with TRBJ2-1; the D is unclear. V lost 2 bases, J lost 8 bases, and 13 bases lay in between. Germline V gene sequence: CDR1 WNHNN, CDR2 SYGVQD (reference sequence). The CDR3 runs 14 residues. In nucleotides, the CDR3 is TGCGCCAGCAGTGAGAACTCCTGGAGCGATGAGCAGTTCTTC. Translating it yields CASSENSWSDEQFF.

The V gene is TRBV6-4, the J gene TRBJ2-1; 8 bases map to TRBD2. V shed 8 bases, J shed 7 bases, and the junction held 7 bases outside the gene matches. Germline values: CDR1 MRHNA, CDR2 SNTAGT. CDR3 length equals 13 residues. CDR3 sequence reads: CASSAGGINEQFF. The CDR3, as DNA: TGTGCCAGCTCTGCGGGAGGAATAAATGAGCAGTTCTTC.

CDR3 DNA: TGTGCCAGCAGTGGGTACTCACTAGGCTCGGAGACCCAGTACTTC. This gives the protein CASSGYSLGSETQYF. The V gene is TRBV2, the J gene TRBJ2-5, with a tentative D call TRBD2 (5 bases). Germline values: CDR1 SNHLY, CDR2 FYNNEI. V shed 4 bases and J shed 5 bases, with 17 bases lying between them. The CDR3 is made up of 15 amino acids.

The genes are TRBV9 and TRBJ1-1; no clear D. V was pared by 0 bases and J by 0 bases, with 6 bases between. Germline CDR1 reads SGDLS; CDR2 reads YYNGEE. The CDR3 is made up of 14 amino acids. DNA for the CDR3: TGTGCCAGCAGCGTAGACAGCATGAACACTGAAGCTTTCTTT. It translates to CASSVDSMNTEAFF. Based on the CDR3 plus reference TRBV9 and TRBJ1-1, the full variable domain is DSGVTQTPKHLITATGQRVTLRCSPRSGDLSVYWYQQSLDQGLQFLIQYYNGEERAKGNILERFSAQQFPDLHSELNLSSLELGDSALYFCASSVDSMNTEAFFGQGTRLTVV.

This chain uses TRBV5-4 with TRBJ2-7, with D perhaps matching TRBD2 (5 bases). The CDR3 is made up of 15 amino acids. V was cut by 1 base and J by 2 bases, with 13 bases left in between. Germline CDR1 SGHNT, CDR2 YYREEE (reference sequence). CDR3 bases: TGTGCCAGCAGCTTGAGGACTGATTTTACCTACGAGCAGTACTTC. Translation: CASSLRTDFTYEQYF.

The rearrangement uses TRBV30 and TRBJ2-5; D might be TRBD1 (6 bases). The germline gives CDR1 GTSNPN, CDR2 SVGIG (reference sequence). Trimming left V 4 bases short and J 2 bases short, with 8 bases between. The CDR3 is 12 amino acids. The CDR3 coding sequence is TGTGCCTGGAACACAGGGCAAGAGACCCAGTACTTC. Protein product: CAWNTGQETQYF.

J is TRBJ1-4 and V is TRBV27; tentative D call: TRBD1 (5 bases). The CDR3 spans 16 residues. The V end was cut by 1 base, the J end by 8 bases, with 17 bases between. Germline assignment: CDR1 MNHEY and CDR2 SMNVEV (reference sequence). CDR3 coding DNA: TGTGCCAGCAGTTTATTTTCGTTACAGGAGGGGGAAAAACTGTTTTTT. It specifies CASSLFSLQEGEKLFF.

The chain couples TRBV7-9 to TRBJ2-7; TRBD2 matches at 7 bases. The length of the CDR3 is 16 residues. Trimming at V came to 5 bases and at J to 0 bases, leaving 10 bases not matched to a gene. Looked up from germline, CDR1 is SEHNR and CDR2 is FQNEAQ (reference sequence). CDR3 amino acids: CASSPSGGPSSYEQYF. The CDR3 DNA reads TGTGCCAGCAGCCCATCGGGGGGTCCGAGCTCCTACGAGCAGTACTTC.

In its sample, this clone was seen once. CDR3 in amino acids: CASSPPSDKEAFF. CDR3 nucleotide sequence: TGTGCCAGCTCACCACCTAGCGACAAAGAAGCTTTCTTT. V is TRBV18 and J is TRBJ1-1, with D hard to call. Germline V gives CDR1 KGHSH, CDR2 LQKENI. With 0 bases removed from V and 8 bases from J, the gap between germline ends came to 10 bases. CDR3 length: 13 residues. The full variable domain, completed using reference TRBV18 and TRBJ1-1, is NAGVMQNPRHLVRRRGQEARLRCSPMKGHSHVYWYRQLPEEGLKFMVYLQKENIIDESGMPKERFSAEFPKEGPSILRIQQVVRGDSAAYFCASSPPSDKEAFFGQGTRLTVV.

In nucleotides, the CDR3 is TGTGCCAGCAGGAGACAGGGGAGCTCTGGGGCCAACGTCCTGACTTTC. Its translation is CASRRQGSSGANVLTF. The chain uses TRBV28 and TRBJ2-6; 8 bases align to TRBD1. The germline V gene encodes CDR1 MDHEN and CDR2 SYDVKM. V trimming: 6 bases; J trimming: 0 bases; junction bases outside the gene matches: 4. The CDR3 sequence is 16 residues long.

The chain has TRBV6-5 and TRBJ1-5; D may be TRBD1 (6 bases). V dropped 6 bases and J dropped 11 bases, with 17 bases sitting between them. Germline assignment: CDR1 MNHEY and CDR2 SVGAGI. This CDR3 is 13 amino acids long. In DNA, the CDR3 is TGTGCCAGCAGCCGAACAGGGTCCTGGGCCCAGCATTTT. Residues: CASSRTGSWAQHF.

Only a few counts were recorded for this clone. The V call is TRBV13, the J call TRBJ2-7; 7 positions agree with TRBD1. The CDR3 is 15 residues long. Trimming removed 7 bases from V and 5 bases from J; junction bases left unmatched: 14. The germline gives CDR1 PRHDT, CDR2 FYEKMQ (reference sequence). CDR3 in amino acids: CASTFDRDNKDEQYF. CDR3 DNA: TGTGCCAGCACCTTCGACAGGGATAATAAGGACGAGCAGTACTTC.

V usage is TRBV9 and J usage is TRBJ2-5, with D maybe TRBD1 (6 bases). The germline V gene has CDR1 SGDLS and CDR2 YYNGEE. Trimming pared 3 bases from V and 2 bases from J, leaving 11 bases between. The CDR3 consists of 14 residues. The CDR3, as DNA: TGTGCCAGCAGCGAACTAGGGACACAAGAGACCCAGTACTTC. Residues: CASSELGTQETQYF.

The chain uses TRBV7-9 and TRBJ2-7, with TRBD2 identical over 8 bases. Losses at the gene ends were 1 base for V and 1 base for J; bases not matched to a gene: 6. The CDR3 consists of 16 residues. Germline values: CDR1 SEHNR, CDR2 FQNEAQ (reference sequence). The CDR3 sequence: CASSLEASGSSYEQYF. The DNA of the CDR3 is TGTGCCAGCAGCTTAGAGGCGAGCGGGAGTTCCTACGAGCAGTACTTC.